This T cell receptor (beta chain) stems from a study of blood T cell repertoires in COVID-19. Study summary: The samples span acute and convalescent COVID-19 from the United States, Italy and Spain. The analysed material was cDNA or gDNA that came from T cells, B-cell-depleted T cells, or PBMCs.

As handled by the study authors: Reference gene primer amplification in the assay estimated nucleated cell counts. Clones were read by immunoSEQ multiplex PCR, and TCRdb kept only the in-frame ones, dropping some. The DNA gave D and trimming, while V, J and clone size come from that table. The table includes tens of thousands of clones, approximately 91% detected once. There are 14 residues in the CDR3. V lost 3 bases, J lost 7 bases, and 1 base stayed unmatched. Germline CDR1 reads SGHAT; CDR2 reads FQNNGV. Source material: peripheral blood. This sequence originates from a human donor in a cohort sampled during active COVID-19. The chain carries TRBV11-2 and TRBJ1-6, with TRBD1 matching over 9 bases. The CDR3 DNA is TGTGCCAGCAGCTTGACAGGGGGAAATTCACCCCTCCACTTT. It specifies CASSLTGGNSPLHF.